The rows below give T cell receptor beta chains drawn from one sample of a study of blood T cells in healthy people across ages. TCRdb analysed the 5' RACE reads with MiXCR anew, one entry per CDR3 protein. The table records about 1.4 million distinct CDR3 sequences, 55% to 75% of them present only once. The specimen was blood. These receptors originate from a man younger than 35 in good health. The CDR3 runs from the conserved cysteine through the conserved F or W. The D gene is left open where the match is weak. Clone size is given for some rows only: seen once, a few or many times, or a class if the clone is expanded.

D gene,V gene,J gene,clone size,CDR3 DNA,CDR3 protein
NA,TRBV7-9,TRBJ1-1,NA,TGTGCCAGCAGCTTAAGACCGGCCGGAAACACTGAAGCTTTCTTT,CASSLRPAGNTEAFF
TRBD1,TRBV24-1,TRBJ2-2,NA,TGTGCCACCGGGCACGAGGCCGGGACAGGGAACACCGGGGAGCTGTTTTTT,CATGHEAGTGNTGELFF
NA,TRBV29-1,TRBJ2-5,few,TGCAGCGTTGTTGTGTCGATGGACAGTCAAGAGACCCAGTACTTC,CSVVVSMDSQETQYF
TRBD2,TRBV10-3,TRBJ2-5,NA,TGTGCCATCAGCGGCCTAGCGGGGGACAATGAGCAGTACTTC,CAISGLAGDNEQYF
NA,TRBV12-3/TRBV12-4,TRBJ2-7,NA,TGTGCCAGCAGTCTGGCCACAGGGTATCCCTACGAGCAGTACTTC,CASSLATGYPYEQYF
TRBD2,TRBV4-2,TRBJ2-1,few,TGTGCCAGCAGCTACCGGGATAGCGGGGGGGGTTACAATGAGCAGTTCTTC,CASSYRDSGGGYNEQFF
TRBD1,TRBV2,TRBJ1-2,NA,TGTGCCAGCAGATTCAATCAGGGGGCCCACGGCTACACCTTC,CASRFNQGAHGYTF
NA,TRBV27,TRBJ2-7,NA,TGTGCAAGTAGCGGTACCCTCCACTACGAGCAGTACTTC,CASSGTLHYEQYF
TRBD1,TRBV6-6,TRBJ2-3,NA,TGTGCCAGCAGGTCGAAGGGACAGGGGGCGAGAGATACGCAGTATTTT,CASRSKGQGARDTQYF
NA,TRBV2,TRBJ2-4,NA,TGTGCCAACACCAGGGATGGCTCCAAAAACATTCAGTACTTC,CANTRDGSKNIQYF
NA,TRBV6-6,TRBJ1-2,NA,TGTGCCAGCAGTGCAATACAGGGTAGGGGCTACACCTTC,CASSAIQGRGYTF
TRBD2,TRBV20-1,TRBJ2-7,few,TGCAGTGCTAGAGAGGGGGGACTAGCTGACGAGCAGTACTTC,CSAREGGLADEQYF
NA,TRBV7-2,TRBJ2-7,NA,TGTGCCAGCAGCTTAGGCGACTCCTACTTCTCCTACGAGCAGTACTTC,CASSLGDSYFSYEQYF
NA,TRBV2,TRBJ2-7,NA,TGTGCCAGCCGATTCACAGCCTCCTACGAGCAGTACTTC,CASRFTASYEQYF
NA,TRBV11-2,TRBJ2-5,NA,TGTGCCAGCAGCTCCCCGCGCAGGGGAAGGAAGACCCAGTACTTC,CASSSPRRGRKTQYF
TRBD1,TRBV20-1,TRBJ1-1,few,TGCAGTGCTAGAAAGACAGGGAAGATGAACACTGAAGCTTTCTTT,CSARKTGKMNTEAFF
TRBD2,TRBV29-1,TRBJ2-5,NA,TGCAGCGTTGAAGGACTAGCGGGAGAGACCCAGTACTTC,CSVEGLAGETQYF
TRBD1,TRBV20-1,TRBJ1-2,NA,TGCAGTGCGGTAACGACAGGGGGCATGGGCGGCTACACCTTC,CSAVTTGGMGGYTF
TRBD1,TRBV5-6,TRBJ2-5,NA,TGTGCCAGCAGCCCATTCCCGGACAGGGCGGAGACCCAGTACTTC,CASSPFPDRAETQYF
NA,TRBV4-1,TRBJ2-7,NA,TGTGCCAGCAGAACTACCTTCGGGGGATACGAGCAGTACTTC,CASRTTFGGYEQYF
NA,TRBV12-3/TRBV12-4,TRBJ1-2,NA,TGTGCCAGCAGTTTCGTCCTCTATGGCTACACCTTC,CASSFVLYGYTF
TRBD2,TRBV20-1,TRBJ2-1,NA,TGCAGTGCCGATAGCGGGGGAGGGACCTACAATGAGCAGTTCTTC,CSADSGGGTYNEQFF
TRBD2,TRBV9,TRBJ2-3,NA,TGTGCCAGCAGCGTAGGAGGACTAGCGGGACGCACAGATACGCAGTATTTT,CASSVGGLAGRTDTQYF
NA,TRBV7-2,TRBJ2-5,few,TGTGCCAGCAGCTTAGTCTCCCACAAACCTAGTAGGGTGCAGTACTTC,CASSLVSHKPSRVQYF
NA,TRBV20-1,TRBJ1-3,few,TGCAGTGCTAGAGAGGGGGGTTCTGGAAACACCATATATTTT,CSAREGGSGNTIYF
NA,TRBV20-1,TRBJ2-3,once,TGCAGTGCCCGCCCGGCGGATAGCACAGATACGCAGTATTTT,CSARPADSTDTQYF
TRBD1,TRBV10-3,TRBJ2-5,NA,TGTGCCATCAGTGAGTCGGGGGGACAGGGCCCTAGGGAGCAGTACTTC,CAISESGGQGPREQYF
NA,TRBV27,TRBJ1-5,few,TGTGCCAGCAGTTTATCGATAAATCAGCCCCAGCATTTT,CASSLSINQPQHF
NA,TRBV7-2,TRBJ2-3,few,TGTGCCACCAGTGGGACGTTGAGGGCCACAGATACGCAGTATTTT,CATSGTLRATDTQYF
NA,TRBV2,TRBJ2-2,NA,TGTGCCAGCGGTAACCTACTCACCGGGGAGCTGTTTTTT,CASGNLLTGELFF
NA,TRBV4-3,TRBJ2-7,NA,TGCGCCAGCAGCCAGGGCCCTTTTGGGAACTACGAGCAGTACTTC,CASSQGPFGNYEQYF
NA,TRBV7-6,TRBJ1-1,NA,TGTGCCAGCAGCTCAGACTCAAACACTGAAGCTTTCTTT,CASSSDSNTEAFF
TRBD1,TRBV28,TRBJ2-7,NA,TGTGCCAGCAGTTTCTTCCGGACAGGGGGCACGTCCTACGAGCAGTACTTC,CASSFFRTGGTSYEQYF
NA,TRBV15,TRBJ2-7,NA,TGTGCCACCAGCAAGACTAGGACGCGACTTGACTACGAGCAGTACTTC,CATSKTRTRLDYEQYF
TRBD1,TRBV7-9,TRBJ2-5,NA,TGTGCCAGCACCAATGACAGGGCCCGGGAGACCCAGTACTTC,CASTNDRARETQYF
TRBD2,TRBV27,TRBJ2-3,NA,TGTGCCAGCATAAGTTTAGCGGGGGGTACATACGCGCAGTATTTT,CASISLAGGTYAQYF
NA,TRBV6-5,TRBJ1-3,NA,TGTGCCAGCAGTCCCCGATTTTCTGGAAACACCATATATTTT,CASSPRFSGNTIYF
NA,TRBV10-3,TRBJ1-4,NA,TGTGCCACTACGACAGCGACTAATGATGGAAAACTGTTTTTT,CATTTATNDGKLFF
NA,TRBV29-1,TRBJ2-7,NA,TGCAGCGTTGAATCCAGGAGCTCCTACGAGCAGTACTTC,CSVESRSSYEQYF
TRBD2,TRBV7-2,TRBJ2-7,few,TGTGCCAGCAGCTCGGGACTAGGGCCCTACGAGCAGTACTTC,CASSSGLGPYEQYF
NA,TRBV20-1,TRBJ2-1,NA,TGCAGTGCTAGTTACAGCCTAGCCTCCTACAATGAGCAGTTCTTC,CSASYSLASYNEQFF
NA,TRBV11-2,TRBJ1-4,NA,TGTGCCAGCAGCCCTTCGACCGGGACGAGGGGAGGAAAACTGTTTTTT,CASSPSTGTRGGKLFF
NA,TRBV6-2/TRBV6-3,TRBJ2-1,NA,TGTGCCAGCAACAAGGGGCGAGCGTACAATGAGCAGTTCTTC,CASNKGRAYNEQFF
NA,TRBV5-1,TRBJ2-7,NA,TGCGCCAGCAGGCTTGGACCCGCAGGTTCCTACGAGCAGTACTTC,CASRLGPAGSYEQYF
NA,TRBV29-1,TRBJ1-2,few,TGCAGCGTAATATACAGGTCTGGTTATTCCTATGGCTACACCTTC,CSVIYRSGYSYGYTF
TRBD1,TRBV25-1,TRBJ2-3,NA,TGTGCCAGCAGTCCCCGGGACAGGCTCTCAGATACGCAGTATTTT,CASSPRDRLSDTQYF
NA,TRBV5-1,TRBJ1-2,NA,TGCGCCAGCAGCTTGGGTACAGCGGGCGGCCGGGACTATGGCTACACCTTC,CASSLGTAGGRDYGYTF
NA,TRBV28,TRBJ2-3,NA,TGTGCCAGCAGTCTCACAGGGAGGGGGTTCACAGATACGCAGTATTTT,CASSLTGRGFTDTQYF
TRBD2,TRBV20-1,TRBJ2-1,NA,TGCAGTGCTAGAGTGGTAGCGGGACCATACAATGAGCAGTTCTTC,CSARVVAGPYNEQFF
NA,TRBV5-1,TRBJ1-1,NA,TGCGCCAGCAGCTTTCGAGATGGTTACACTGAAGCTTTCTTT,CASSFRDGYTEAFF
NA,TRBV2,TRBJ2-4,NA,TGTGCCAGCTTAGGGACCGCGCCGTCGGTGGGGAGTCAGTACTTC,CASLGTAPSVGSQYF
NA,TRBV20-1,TRBJ1-4,NA,TGCAGTGCTAGGAATCCGGGACGGAGGGGTGAAAAACTGTTTTTT,CSARNPGRRGEKLFF